This TCR beta chain was recorded in a study of OX40 agonist ivuxolimab in advanced cancers. Looking at the study overall: Three patients had partial responses: one hepatocellular carcinoma, two cutaneous melanoma. Broader study findings: Antigen specificity was not determined for the expanded peripheral T cells.

CDR3 length equals 15 residues. Germline loops: CDR1 GTSNPN, CDR2 SVGIG (reference sequence). Trimming stripped 3 bases from V and 6 bases from J, with 20 bases between. With respect to this clone: Antigen unknown.

TCRdb's copy holds only in-frame clones and misses some; the assay was immunoSEQ multiplex PCR. The sample shows about 65,000 clones, 80% to 90% of them seen only once. The chain joins TRBV30 to TRBJ1-1; possible D gene TRBD1, 5 bases. This material consisted of CD4+ or CD8+ T cells sorted from blood, taken in a trial of the OX40 agonist ivuxolimab. The source of this sequence is an adult with an advanced solid tumor such as melanoma, head and neck, liver or kidney cancer. The CDR3 nucleotides are TGTGCCTGGAGGGTTCAGGGCTCGTTGGGAGCTGAAGCTTTCTTT. As protein: CAWRVQGSLGAEAFF.